Sequencing of this T cell receptor (beta chain) was carried out in a study of blood T cell repertoires in COVID-19 (dated by TCRdb to the early 2020s). As for the study more broadly: Samples from collaborators originated in the United States, Italy and Spain and spanned both the acute and convalescent phases of COVID-19. The material from the prospective study consisted of cDNA or gDNA derived from T cells, B-cell-depleted T cells, or PBMCs. The repertoires were released in a freely available public database intended as a resource for research on the immune response to SARS-CoV-2. Where available, HLA class I and class II types were obtained from metadata supplied by the sample provider rather than from assay-based typing. Nearly every sample came with metadata listing a de-identified subject ID, COVID-19 status, age in years and sex. The samples were drawn from the first 160 participants of the ongoing ImmuneRACE study and from some 1,300 subjects provided by 6 global collaborators. Deeply sampled blood TCRbeta repertoires from subjects exposed to, actively infected with, or recovered from COVID-19 were included in the dataset. Results the study describes overall, beyond this receptor: How much clinical and demographic metadata was included differed by source and by participant, and the metadata was provided uncurated.

Including the terminal cysteine and phenylalanine, the CDR3 comprises 15 residues. The kept DNA is CDR3 alone, 45 bases in frame from the first base. Reading the germline V gene gives CDR1 SGHRS and CDR2 YFSETQ. V is pared back by 0 bases and J by 0 bases, with 7 bases lying between the germline termini. Concerning this clone itself: This clone's antigen is unknown. No base-level quality is on record; no much larger clone is a single base apart. Other DNA sequences in the same sample also yield this CDR3.

TCRbeta CDR3 regions were amplified from genomic DNA by means of the immunoSEQ Assay, a bias-controlled multiplex PCR. The authors processed their data as follows. The number of nucleated cells in each sample was estimated from the amplification of reference gene primers within the assay. Sequence reads were collapsed and filtered to measure the absolute abundance of every unique TCRbeta CDR3 rearrangement. For each sample, productive Simpson clonality was calculated as the square root of Simpson's diversity index over productive rearrangements. TCRdb obtained this table from immuneACCESS and retained in-frame rearrangements with V and J assigned. These tables miss some clones; where compared with another copy, unresolved V genes account for less than half of the shortfall, and the remainder is unexplained. That table gives V, J and clone size, and the DNA gave D and trimming. Within this sample are 300,000 to 350,000 clones, with about nine tenths of them counted one time only. 6% to 8.5% of the sample rests with the top ten.

At one collaborating source in Seattle, patients were enrolled during active infection and were followed longitudinally through the course of disease. Collaborating institutions collected whole blood in K2EDTA tubes following their own protocols. Collaborator samples were shipped for TCRbeta analysis as frozen whole blood, isolated PBMCs, or DNA extracted from either sample type. The sequence joins TRBV5-1 to TRBJ1-5; TRBD1 might be the D gene, on 5 matching bases. The receptor's source is a woman in her seventies with COVID-19, enrolled during active disease. Sample: peripheral blood. The CDR3 protein is CASSLEGVSNQPQHF. The DNA sequence is as follows: TGCGCCAGCAGCTTGGAAGGGGTTAGCAATCAGCCCCAGCATTTT.